This T cell receptor beta chain was sequenced for a study of blood T cells in healthy people across ages. Study-level results: Donor CMV status, an unknown factor, possibly confounded changes in expanded clonotypes.

In regard to this clonotype: Antigen: not known.

Germline lookup yields CDR1 SGHRS and CDR2 YFSETQ. The CDR3 extends over 14 amino acids. J was trimmed by 7 bases and V by 5 bases; bases with no gene match: 10. Using a J-beta primer mix together with a sample-barcoded 5' primer, a second PCR was run for roughly 7 to 12 cycles. Every cDNA molecule bore a tag from a template-switch adaptor containing 12 random nucleotides. TCRdb called the 5' RACE reads again in MiXCR, with one record for every CDR3 protein. The table includes roughly 900,000 distinct CDR3 sequences, 40% to 60% detected once. The sample taken for sequencing was blood. The source of this sequence is a man aged 25-45 years in good health. The chain links TRBV5-1 to TRBJ1-1; 8 bases agree with TRBD1. CDR3 protein: CASSWTGWTYEAFF. CDR3 sequence (DNA): TGCGCCAGCAGTTGGACAGGGTGGACATATGAAGCTTTCTTT.